This note documents a single T cell receptor (beta chain) sequence. Trimming removed 7 bases at V and 4 bases at J, with 16 bases between. The CDR3 has 14 residues. CDR1 SGHVS and CDR2 FQNEAQ come from the germline V gene. This sample was included in a study of T cells in Graves' hyperthyroidism and ophthalmopathy. From RNA transcripts, TCR beta CDR3 regions were amplified. First-round RT-PCR targeting the TCR CDR3 was performed with the HTBI primer set. TCRdb reprocessed the multiplex PCR reads with MiXCR, giving one entry per CDR3 protein. The sample carries 450,000 to 700,000 distinct CDR3 sequences, about half recorded once.

Specimen: peripheral blood or thyroid tissue (not recorded which). This TCR was sampled from an adult woman with Graves' disease, either hyperthyroidism or ophthalmopathy (not recorded which). This chain connects TRBV7-8 to TRBJ1-1; D possibly corresponds to TRBD1 (5 bases). The CDR3: CASIPLNRITEAFF. For the CDR3, the DNA is TGTGCCAGCATCCCTCTGAACAGGATCACTGAAGCTTTCTTT.